Listed below are T cell receptor beta chains from one sample, sequenced in a study of blood T cell repertoires in COVID-19. Sequencing used immunoSEQ multiplex PCR; TCRdb keeps in-frame clones, though not all of them. The sample has 650,000 to 800,000 clones, about nine tenths seen once. The specimen sequenced was peripheral blood. All receptors derive from a woman in her late teens or twenties with acute or convalescent COVID-19. Both conserved end residues are trimmed from each CDR3.

ASSQGSPPGKLF | TRBJ1-4 | TRBV3-1/TRBV3-2
ASSYHDSFNEQF | TRBJ2-1 | TRBV6-2/TRBV6-3
ASSYDPGTEAF | TRBJ1-1 | TRBV6-5
ASSLAGRGPEKLF | TRBJ1-4 | TRBV7-2
ASSAGGNEKLF | TRBJ1-4 | TRBV2
ATWGTESNQPQH | TRBJ1-5 | TRBV10-3
ASSSTGIAF | TRBJ1-1 | TRBV7-9
ASRTGGAYEKLF | TRBJ1-4 | TRBV2
ASSLQGYTEAF | TRBJ1-1 | TRBV7-2
ASSLGRGATQY | TRBJ2-3 | TRBV7-2
ASSPTVNSGNTIY | TRBJ1-3 | TRBV5-4
AWRGDRVNTEAF | TRBJ1-1 | TRBV30
ASSKIVIGEGDGYT | TRBJ1-2 | TRBV21-1
ASSLARGYSNQPQH | TRBJ1-5 | TRBV7-9
ASGIGTARTQETQY | TRBJ2-5 | TRBV5-1
ASAPGILTFGELF | TRBJ2-2 | TRBV12-5
ASSRGTGGEKLF | TRBJ1-4 | TRBV19
ASIQQGVNNEKLF | TRBJ1-4 | TRBV2
ASSSGGEETQY | TRBJ2-5 | TRBV7-9
ASSFETDRGSYEQY | TRBJ2-7 | TRBV5-1
ASSPRVTSYEQY | TRBJ2-7 | TRBV9
ASTRLSTDTQY | TRBJ2-3 | TRBV27